Below, 26 T cell receptor beta chains from the same sample are listed, as sequenced in a study of CD8+ T cells in alopecia areata (dated 2018 in TCRdb). Library preparation was by the immunoSEQ multiplex PCR assay. To provide template for TCR sequencing, every sample had RNA extracted and reverse transcribed into cDNA. TCRdb took over this immuneACCESS table, retaining in-frame rearrangements with V and J assigned. Such tables are incomplete; in checked studies, under half of the missing clones stem from an unresolved V gene, and the remainder is unexplained. The sample table shows about 180,000 clones, and 59% are seen once. The ten largest account for roughly 14% of the sample. Taken with the paper, the label for time point translates to: baseline before oral tofacitinib. The sequences come from CD4+ T cells sorted from blood, collected at week 0. Every receptor here comes from a human donor with alopecia areata.

This clone turned up a few times. The gene calls are TRBV5-1 and TRBJ2-5; 10 bases line up with TRBD2. From germline, CDR1 is SGHRS and CDR2 YFSETQ. Trimming cost V 4 bases and J 3 bases; bases outside gene matches: 3. This CDR3 has 14 amino acids. CDR3: CASSTGLAEETQYF. The DNA for the CDR3 is TGCGCCAGCAGCACCGGACTAGCGGAAGAGACCCAGTACTTC. The variable domain in full, completed from reference TRBV5-1 and TRBJ2-5, reads KAGVTQTPRYLIKTRGQQVTLSCSPISGHRSVSWYQQTPGQGLQFLFEYFSETQRNKGNFPGRFSGRQFSNSRSEMNVSTLELGDSALYLCASSTGLAEETQYFGPGTRLLVL.

CDR3 nucleotide sequence: TGCGCCAGCAGACCCCCCCCCACGGGAGGGGACAATGAGCAGTTCTTC. Protein sequence: CASRPPPTGGDNEQFF. The chain uses TRBV4-1 and TRBJ2-1; 8 bases fit TRBD2. The CDR3 has 16 residues. Germline V gives CDR1 MGHRA, CDR2 YSYEKL. After removal of 6 bases from V and 5 bases from J, the junction contained 12 bases not matched to a gene.

V and J are TRBV2 and TRBJ2-2; 13 positions match TRBD2. The CDR3 sequence is 13 residues long. Germline loops: CDR1 SNHLY, CDR2 FYNNEI. After removal of 5 bases from V and 14 bases from J, the junction contained 5 bases not matched to a gene. The CDR3 reads CASSPTSGGALFF. CDR3 bases: TGTGCCAGCAGTCCTACTAGCGGGGGGGCCCTGTTTTTT.

The chain combines TRBV29-1 with TRBJ2-3, with 8 nucleotides matching TRBD2. The CDR3 spans 14 residues. V shed 7 bases and J 0 bases; nucleotides not matched to a gene: 6. Per germline, CDR1 SQVTM and CDR2 ANQGSEA. Here the CDR3 reads CSAKAGASTDTQYF. CDR3 nucleotide sequence: TGCAGCGCAAAAGCGGGGGCAAGCACAGATACGCAGTATTTT.

This clone was counted only a few times. The chain couples TRBV19 to TRBJ2-1; D is unresolved. Looked up from germline, CDR1 is LNHDA and CDR2 is SQIVND (reference sequence). This CDR3 region has 15 residues. V lost 5 bases to trimming and J lost 0 bases, with 11 bases between them. The CDR3 nucleotides are TGTGCCAGTAGTTACGCAGGACGCTCCTACAATGAGCAGTTCTTC. This sequence encodes CASSYAGRSYNEQFF.

The CDR3 protein is CSVASLASTGELFF. The CDR3 DNA reads TGCAGCGTTGCGAGCCTGGCGAGCACCGGGGAGCTGTTTTTT. V and J are TRBV29-1 and TRBJ2-2; D gene uncertain. This CDR3 region has 14 residues. V gave up 4 bases and J gave up 4 bases, with 13 bases separating them. CDR1 and CDR2 from the germline V gene are SQVTM and ANQGSEA.

This clone was observed a few times. The rearrangement links TRBV4-1 to TRBJ2-1, with D maybe TRBD1 (6 bases). With 1 base removed from V and 9 bases from J, the gap between germline ends came to 16 bases. Germline CDR1 reads MGHRA; CDR2 reads YSYEKL. The CDR3 is made up of 15 amino acids. The CDR3 loop reads CASSQVTSQGREQFF. CDR3 bases: TGCGCCAGCAGCCAAGTAACATCACAGGGTCGTGAGCAGTTCTTC.

The chain uses TRBV27 and TRBJ1-6; possible D gene TRBD1, 6 bases. Germline CDR1 MNHEY, CDR2 SMNVEV (reference sequence). The CDR3 length is 14 residues. Trimming removed 6 bases from V and 14 bases from J, with 20 bases in between. The CDR3 reads CASSPHVRGESLHF. The CDR3 DNA is TGTGCCAGCAGCCCTCATGTTAGGGGGGAATCCCTCCACTTT.

This clone was counted only a few times. The V gene is TRBV30, the J gene TRBJ2-5; 9 bases are shared with TRBD1. Trimming at V came to 1 base and at J to 1 base, leaving 10 bases not matched to a gene. Germline V gene data show CDR1 as GTSNPN and CDR2 as SVGIG (reference sequence). This CDR3 comprises 17 residues. As DNA, the CDR3 is TGTGCCTGGAGTGCCGGCCTTAGGGACAGGGCCCAAGAGACCCAGTACTTC. Translated: CAWSAGLRDRAQETQYF.

The chain has TRBV28 and TRBJ2-7; 7 bases are a match to TRBD2. Trimming removed 8 bases from V and 7 bases from J; junction bases left unmatched: 2. Germline CDR1 reads MDHEN; CDR2 reads SYDVKM. This CDR3 spans 10 amino acids. The CDR3 region has the DNA TGTGCCAGCGGGAGGGGAGAGCAGTACTTC. Its protein is CASGRGEQYF.

Only one count was recorded for this clone. This rearrangement joins TRBV25-1 to TRBJ1-6; the D gene is possibly TRBD1 (5 bases). V lost 1 base to trimming and J lost 7 bases, with 11 bases between them. Germline assignment: CDR1 MGHDK and CDR2 SYGVNS. CDR3 length: 15 residues. CDR3 amino acids: CASSESWGGNSPLHF. For the CDR3, the DNA is TGTGCCAGCAGTGAATCCTGGGGGGGAAATTCACCCCTCCACTTT.

J is TRBJ2-7 and V is TRBV5-6; D gene uncertain. CDR3 length equals 15 residues. With 5 bases removed from V and 2 bases from J, the gap between germline ends came to 17 bases. CDR1 is SGHDT and CDR2 is YYEEEE in the germline V gene. CDR3 in DNA: TGTGCCAGCAGACCCGGAGCGAGACTGACCTACGAGCAGTACTTC. Translating gives CASRPGARLTYEQYF.

This clone turned up a few times. The V call is TRBV27, the J call TRBJ2-7; 8 bases fit TRBD2. The CDR3 extends over 14 amino acids. V lost 5 bases, J lost 2 bases, and 5 bases stayed unmatched. Germline values: CDR1 MNHEY, CDR2 SMNVEV (reference sequence). The CDR3 loop reads CASSLQRGTYEQYF. DNA for the CDR3: TGTGCCAGCAGTCTCCAGCGGGGGACCTACGAGCAGTACTTC.

This sequence joins TRBV7-9 and TRBJ2-1; 8 bases map to TRBD1. Trimming took 6 bases from V and 5 from J; bases not matched to a gene: 9. The CDR3 has 15 residues. The V gene's germline CDR1 is SEHNR and CDR2 FQNEAQ (reference sequence). CDR3 sequence: CASRLTGGSDNEQFF. DNA of the CDR3: TGTGCCAGCAGACTTACAGGGGGAAGTGACAATGAGCAGTTCTTC.

The DNA of the CDR3 is TGTGCCAGCAGCGCCCGGGACAGGGGGCGGAGTACTGAAGCTTTCTTT. Protein product: CASSARDRGRSTEAFF. V usage is TRBV9 and J usage is TRBJ1-1; 12 bases are shared with TRBD1. The CDR3 is 16 residues long. Looked up from germline, CDR1 is SGDLS and CDR2 is YYNGEE. J was trimmed by 5 bases and V by 3 bases; bases with no gene match: 8.

This chain connects TRBV29-1 to TRBJ2-3, with D tentatively TRBD2 (5 bases). The CDR3 runs 13 residues. CDR1 and CDR2 from the germline V gene are SQVTM and ANQGSEA. Trimming shortened V by 6 bases and J by 2 bases, and 12 bases separated the two germline ends. DNA of the CDR3: TGCAGCGTAGGACTGAAACTCACAGATACGCAGTATTTT. Translation: CSVGLKLTDTQYF.

This sequence joins TRBV6-5 and TRBJ2-6; 11 nucleotides line up with TRBD1. V shed 1 base, J shed 8 bases, and the junction held 1 base outside the gene matches. CDR3 length: 15 amino acids. Germline-derived CDR1 and CDR2 are MNHEY and SVGAGI. This chain's CDR3 is CASSYWTGGPNVLTF. The CDR3 coding sequence is TGTGCCAGCAGTTACTGGACAGGGGGCCCCAACGTCCTGACTTTC.

This clone showed up just a few times. J is TRBJ2-7 and V is TRBV29-1; D is ambiguous. CDR1 is SQVTM and CDR2 is ANQGSEA in the germline V gene. The CDR3 covers 14 residues. V was clipped by 3 bases and J by 0 bases, with 12 bases between them. The chain's CDR3 is CSVEYQVPSYEQYF. CDR3 coding DNA: TGCAGCGTTGAGTATCAGGTACCCTCCTACGAGCAGTACTTC.

This chain uses TRBV30 with TRBJ1-6; D is unclear. This CDR3 region has 16 residues. Trimming took 8 bases from V and 3 from J, leaving 20 bases between them. Looked up from germline, CDR1 is GTSNPN and CDR2 is SVGIG (reference sequence). The CDR3 here is CALKKPGWGYNSPLHF. DNA for the CDR3: TGTGCCCTAAAAAAACCCGGATGGGGCTATAATTCACCCCTCCACTTT.

V and J are TRBV5-1 and TRBJ2-5, with 7 bases that match TRBD1. The V gene's germline CDR1 is SGHRS and CDR2 YFSETQ. The length of the CDR3 is 14 residues. V gave up 2 bases and J gave up 5 bases; unmatched junction bases: 6. CDR3 region: CASSFGRGLETQYF. The CDR3 bases are TGCGCCAGCAGCTTCGGCAGGGGGTTGGAGACCCAGTACTTC.

This clone appeared a few times. The CDR3 DNA sequence: TGCAGCGTTAGGACCCGACGGGGCACCGGGGAGCTGTTTTTT. Amino acid sequence: CSVRTRRGTGELFF. The chain is built from TRBV29-1 and TRBJ2-2, with a weak D call TRBD2 (5 bases). The CDR3 length is 14 residues. V lost 5 bases and J 4 bases, leaving 14 bases between the germline ends. Germline-derived CDR1 and CDR2 are SQVTM and ANQGSEA.

The chain couples TRBV15 to TRBJ2-2, with TRBD1 identical over 7 bases. The length of the CDR3 is 15 residues. The V gene's germline CDR1 is LNHNV and CDR2 YYDKDF (reference sequence). Trimming at V came to 4 bases and at J to 1 base, leaving 3 bases not matched to a gene. The CDR3: CATSNRDRNTGELFF. The DNA for the CDR3 is TGTGCCACCAGCAACCGGGACAGGAACACCGGGGAGCTGTTTTTT.

This CDR3 is CASSFWVGNTDYGYTF. As DNA, the CDR3 is TGTGCCAGCAGCTTCTGGGTCGGGAACACGGACTATGGCTACACCTTC. The rearrangement joins TRBV7-9 to TRBJ1-2, with D hard to call. In germline, CDR1 is SEHNR, CDR2 FQNEAQ (reference sequence). This CDR3 has 16 amino acids. With 3 bases removed from V and 3 bases from J, the gap between germline ends came to 17 bases.

This clone was observed a handful of times. The chain couples TRBV7-3 to TRBJ2-1; 7 bases fit TRBD1. This CDR3 contains 13 residues. CDR1 and CDR2 from the germline V gene are SGHTA and FQGTGA. With V trimmed by 5 bases and J by 7 bases, 5 bases remained unmatched. CDR3 region: CASSLMTGNEQFF. In nucleotides, the CDR3 is TGTGCCAGCAGCCTCATGACAGGGAATGAGCAGTTCTTC.

The chain links TRBV30 to TRBJ1-1, with D perhaps matching TRBD1 (6 bases). CDR3 length: 14 amino acids. Germline loops: CDR1 GTSNPN, CDR2 SVGIG (reference sequence). V lost 4 bases and J lost 4, with 16 bases in between. CDR3 protein: CAWIVPGAGTEAFF. In nucleotides, the CDR3 is TGTGCCTGGATCGTACCAGGGGCGGGCACTGAAGCTTTCTTT. The variable domain in full, completed from reference TRBV30 and TRBJ1-1, reads SQTIHQWPATLVQPVGSPLSLECTVEGTSNPNLYWYRQAAGRGLQLLFYSVGIGQISSEVPQNLSASRPQDRQFILSSKKLLLSDSGFYLCAWIVPGAGTEAFFGQGTRLTVV.

This clone has only a few counts. This chain connects TRBV4-2 to TRBJ2-7; 8 bases line up with TRBD2. Germline loops: CDR1 LGHNA, CDR2 YNFKEQ. The CDR3 totals 17 residues. Germline trimming cut 1 base from V and 0 bases from J; bases unmatched to any gene: 8. CDR3 in amino acids: CASSQGAGGLSSYEQYF. In nucleotides, the CDR3 is TGTGCCAGCAGCCAAGGGGCGGGGGGATTAAGCTCCTACGAGCAGTACTTC.